This T cell receptor beta chain was identified in a study of T cells in women clearing cervical HPV infection. Cervical HPV DNA detected by MY09/MY11 PCR, typed by dot-blot. Turning to this clone: The read ends 3 residues shy of where the CDR3 ends; the end is completed using the germline J gene.

Clones were sequenced by immunoSEQ multiplex PCR, and TCRdb holds only the in-frame ones, with some missing. The sample shows 21,000 or so clones, and about 23% sits with its ten largest clones. The germline V gene has CDR1 DFQATT and CDR2 SNEGSKA (reference sequence). The CDR3 runs to 13 residues. V dropped 6 bases and J dropped 5; count of bases not matched to a gene: 8. The receptor was isolated from a woman between 18 and 75 years old with a cervical HPV16 infection that either progressed to CIN3+ or cleared (not recorded which). The chain employs TRBV20-1 and TRBJ2-7; 9 bases match TRBD1. The sample comprised blood buffy coat. CDR3 bases read: TGCAGTGCCCCCGTACGGACAGGGGACGAG. The encoded protein is CSAPVRTGDE. From start to end, the CDR3 is CSAPVRTGDEQYF.